A single sample is the source of the 32 T cell receptor beta chains below, sequenced in a study of shared clonotypes between healthy human individuals. The repertoire was sequenced with immunoSEQ multiplex PCR; TCRdb's copy has only in-frame clones and lacks some. The sample shows about 2.3 million clones, approximately 93% of them seen only once. Sample: naive CD4+ T cells from PBMCs. This sample's subset: CD45RA+ positively selected. These receptors originate from a man aged 18-30 years in good health. Some clones in this sample may be carry-over from other donors' samples.

The gene calls are TRBV5-5 and TRBJ2-6; D is uncertain. The V and J ends lost 4 bases and 1 base respectively, with 6 bases between them. The CDR3 runs to 14 residues. CDR1 is SGHKS, CDR2 YYEKEE, per germline (reference sequence). This CDR3 reads CASSRLSGANVLTF. CDR3 sequence (DNA): TGTGCCAGCAGCCGCTTATCTGGGGCCAACGTCCTGACTTTC.

The chain carries TRBV19 and TRBJ2-7; 8 bases map to TRBD1. V was clipped by 5 bases and J by 2 bases; unmatched bases: 5. This CDR3 is built from 14 residues. Germline CDR1 and CDR2: LNHDA and SQIVND (reference sequence). This CDR3 is CASSSETGAYEQYF. CDR3 nucleotides: TGTGCCAGTAGTTCCGAGACAGGGGCCTACGAGCAGTACTTC.

The chain recombines TRBV18 with TRBJ1-1; D perhaps matches TRBD1 (5 bases). This CDR3 has 15 amino acids. Germline CDR1 and CDR2: KGHSH and LQKENI. Trimming shortened V by 2 bases and J by 4 bases, and 14 bases separated the two germline ends. CDR3 loop: CASSPSRDSVTEAFF. The CDR3 DNA sequence: TGTGCCAGCTCACCAAGCAGGGATTCGGTCACTGAAGCTTTCTTT.

This chain uses TRBV2 with TRBJ2-3; D remains unclear. The CDR3 length is 16 residues. Trimming left V 6 bases short and J 0 bases short, with 16 bases between. The V gene's germline CDR1 is SNHLY and CDR2 FYNNEI. This CDR3 reads CASRILGRTSTDTQYF. The CDR3 nucleotides are TGTGCCAGCAGGATCCTGGGCCGAACTAGCACAGATACGCAGTATTTT.

Concerning this clone itself: This sample also contains other DNA sequences that code for the same CDR3. This chain joins TRBV19 and TRBJ2-2; 8 bases match TRBD2. This CDR3 has 15 amino acids. The junction had 3 bases not matched to a gene; V was cut back by 6 bases and J by 0 bases. Germline V gene lookup returns CDR1 LNHDA and CDR2 SQIVND (reference sequence). The DNA for the CDR3 is TGTGCCAGTAGGCTAGCGGGCCCGAACACCGGGGAGCTGTTTTTT. Protein: CASRLAGPNTGELFF. The entire variable domain, with the rest obtained from reference TRBV19 and TRBJ2-2, is as follows: DGGITQSPKYLFRKEGQNVTLSCEQNLNHDAMYWYRQDPGQGLRLIYYSQIVNDFQKGDIAEGYSVSREKKESFPLTVTSAQKNPTAFYLCASRLAGPNTGELFFGEGSRLTVL.

The chain uses TRBV14 and TRBJ2-1; TRBD2 agrees at 13 bases. With V trimmed by 4 bases and J by 3 bases, 9 bases remained unmatched. There are 18 residues in the CDR3. Germline CDR1 and CDR2: SGHDN and FVKESK. CDR3 sequence: CASSPRTSGSIYYNEQFF. The CDR3 DNA reads as TGTGCCAGCAGCCCCCGGACTAGCGGGAGCATATACTACAATGAGCAGTTCTTC.

V usage is TRBV2 and J usage is TRBJ2-2; 11 bases fit TRBD1. V was clipped by 6 bases and J by 7 bases; unmatched bases: 7. The germline V gene has CDR1 SNHLY and CDR2 FYNNEI. The CDR3 is made up of 15 amino acids. The CDR3, as DNA: TGTGCCAGCAGCACGGACAGGGGGCAAAGCGGGGAGCTGTTTTTT. Residues: CASSTDRGQSGELFF.

The chain combines TRBV6-5 with TRBJ2-3, with 7 bases lining up with TRBD2. Germline trimming cut 6 bases from V and 0 bases from J; bases unmatched to any gene: 6. The length of the CDR3 is 15 residues. Germline V gene sequence: CDR1 MNHEY, CDR2 SVGAGI. The CDR3 spells CASSSWRESTDTQYF. In nucleotides, the CDR3 is TGTGCCAGCAGCTCCTGGCGGGAGAGCACAGATACGCAGTATTTT.

The gene calls are TRBV29-1 and TRBJ1-2, with 7 bases matching TRBD1. With V trimmed by 7 bases and J by 8 bases, 7 bases remained unmatched. Germline V gene lookup returns CDR1 SQVTM and CDR2 ANQGSEA. The CDR3 is 11 residues long. CDR3: CSEKGARGYTF. The CDR3 region has the DNA TGCAGCGAAAAGGGGGCGCGGGGCTACACCTTC.

Comments on this clone: A much more abundant neighbour one base away suggests this may be a read error. The chain couples TRBV11-3 to TRBJ2-5, with D unclear. The CDR3 is made up of 11 amino acids. Germline V CDR1 and CDR2: SGHNT, YENEEA. Trimming left V 0 bases short and J 5 bases short, with 1 base between. This CDR3 reads CASSLDETQYF. CDR3 sequence (DNA): TGTGCCAGCAGCTTAGATGAGACCCAGTACTTC.

In its sample, this clone was seen a few times. The chain is built from TRBV9 and TRBJ1-1, with D tentatively TRBD1 (6 bases). V was clipped by 4 bases and J by 1 base, with 14 bases between them. CDR1 is SGDLS and CDR2 is YYNGEE in the germline V gene. This CDR3 has 15 residues. As DNA, the CDR3 is TGTGCCAGCAGCACCGTCGGACAGACGAACACTGAAGCTTTCTTT. Amino acids: CASSTVGQTNTEAFF.

This chain uses TRBV28 with TRBJ2-1; 13 positions match TRBD2. The trim removed 6 bases at V and 2 bases at J, leaving 7 bases unmatched. Germline V gene data show CDR1 as MDHEN and CDR2 as SYDVKM. The CDR3 length is 17 residues. The CDR3 DNA follows: TGTGCCAGCAGACCGGCCGGGACTAGCGGGACCTACAATGAGCAGTTCTTC. Translation: CASRPAGTSGTYNEQFF.

The chain uses TRBV29-1 and TRBJ2-5; 10 bases fit TRBD1. This CDR3 has 14 residues. Germline assignment: CDR1 SQVTM and CDR2 ANQGSEA. J gave up 0 bases and V 7 bases, and 5 bases lay outside the gene matches. For the CDR3, the DNA is TGCAGCGGGGGGGACAGGGGAAACCAAGAGACCCAGTACTTC. This gives the protein CSGGDRGNQETQYF.

Note on this clone: Other DNA sequences of this sample code for an identical CDR3. The chain has TRBV28 and TRBJ1-2; D unclear. Trimming left V 4 bases short and J 4 bases short, with 7 bases between. Per germline, CDR1 MDHEN and CDR2 SYDVKM. CDR3 size: 12 residues. The CDR3 sequence is CASSSGSYGYTF. In DNA form, the CDR3 reads TGTGCCAGCAGTTCAGGATCCTATGGCTACACCTTC.

In its sample, this clone was seen a few times. This chain links TRBV18 with TRBJ2-1; unclear D gene. Germline CDR1 reads KGHSH; CDR2 reads LQKENI. The CDR3 has 15 amino acids. With 3 bases removed from V and 0 bases from J, the gap between germline ends came to 9 bases. The CDR3 nucleotides read TGTGCCAGCTCACCGGAGTCGAGCTCCTACAATGAGCAGTTCTTC. It translates to CASSPESSSYNEQFF.

CDR3 sequence (DNA): TGTGCCAGCAGCGTAGATCCGGGAACGACCGGCGAGCAGTACTTC. Its translation: CASSVDPGTTGEQYF. The rearrangement joins TRBV9 to TRBJ2-7, with D perhaps matching TRBD2 (5 bases). Germline assignment: CDR1 SGDLS and CDR2 YYNGEE. The CDR3 is 15 amino acids. The V end lost 0 bases, the J end lost 6 bases, and 16 bases lay between the germline ends.

The chain recombines TRBV29-1 with TRBJ2-3; TRBD2 matches at 7 bases. The CDR3 is 14 residues long. CDR1 and CDR2 (germline): SQVTM, ANQGSEA. Trimming removed 4 bases from V and 0 bases from J; junction bases left unmatched: 4. The CDR3 is CSVGGGSSTDTQYF. CDR3 sequence (DNA): TGCAGCGTTGGAGGCGGGAGTAGCACAGATACGCAGTATTTT.

Of note for this clone: The same CDR3 is also encoded by other DNA sequences in this sample. The rearrangement uses TRBV9 and TRBJ2-3, with D unresolved. Germline CDR1 is SGDLS and CDR2 is YYNGEE. Trimming stripped 0 bases from V and 3 bases from J, with 5 bases between. CDR3 length: 13 amino acids. The CDR3 sequence: CASSVVNTDTQYF. The CDR3 DNA follows: TGTGCCAGCAGCGTAGTTAATACAGATACGCAGTATTTT. Filled out from reference TRBV9 and TRBJ2-3, the complete variable domain reads DSGVTQTPKHLITATGQRVTLRCSPRSGDLSVYWYQQSLDQGLQFLIQYYNGEERAKGNILERFSAQQFPDLHSELNLSSLELGDSALYFCASSVVNTDTQYFGPGTRLTVL.

In this sample, this clone turned up a few times. V gene TRBV30 combines with J gene TRBJ1-4; TRBD1 is a possible D gene (5 bases). CDR3 length: 15 amino acids. Germline CDR1 is GTSNPN and CDR2 is SVGIG (reference sequence). V lost 1 base, J lost 5 bases, and 14 bases lay in between. The chain's CDR3 is CAWSGTHVPNEKLFF. In nucleotides, the CDR3 is TGTGCCTGGAGTGGGACACACGTACCGAATGAAAAACTGTTTTTT.

In DNA, the CDR3 is TGTGCCAGCAGCCAAGTTAGTACCGGGGAGCTGTTTTTT. Translated: CASSQVSTGELFF. The rearrangement uses TRBV4-2 and TRBJ2-2; D is undetermined. Germline values: CDR1 LGHNA, CDR2 YNFKEQ. The CDR3 runs to 13 residues. Trimming stripped 1 base from V and 5 bases from J, with 5 bases between.

V is TRBV5-4 and J is TRBJ2-7; D uncertain. The CDR3 runs 13 residues. In germline, CDR1 is SGHNT, CDR2 YYREEE (reference sequence). Trimming pared 0 bases from V and 2 bases from J, leaving 6 bases between. CDR3 bases: TGTGCCAGCAGCTTGGGCTCCCCCTACGAGCAGTACTTC. Translation gives CASSLGSPYEQYF.

This sequence joins TRBV5-1 and TRBJ1-1; a possible D gene is TRBD1 (6 bases). The V end was cut by 4 bases, the J end by 6 bases, with 16 bases between. Germline V lookup: CDR1 SGHRS, CDR2 YFSETQ. CDR3 length: 14 residues. The CDR3 sequence is CASSALTGRPEAFF. CDR3 nucleotide sequence: TGCGCCAGCAGCGCCCTAACAGGGAGGCCTGAAGCTTTCTTT.

This chain links TRBV14 with TRBJ2-7; maybe TRBD2 (5 bases). The CDR3 contains 15 residues. V was clipped by 1 base and J by 6 bases, with 16 bases between them. CDR1 and CDR2 from the germline V gene are SGHDN and FVKESK. Here the CDR3 DNA reads TGTGCCAGCAGCCAAGTAGGGAGAGTCAGTCGCGAGCAGTACTTC. Translation: CASSQVGRVSREQYF.

The J gene is TRBJ2-1, the V gene TRBV2; D possibly corresponds to TRBD1 (6 bases). This CDR3 region has 15 residues. Trimming stripped 2 bases from V and 13 bases from J, with 21 bases between. CDR1 is SNHLY and CDR2 is FYNNEI in the germline V gene. DNA of the CDR3: TGTGCCAGCAGTGAACGGGGTCAGGGGCAGTCCGTTCAGTTCTTC. Encoded protein: CASSERGQGQSVQFF.

The rearrangement links TRBV28 to TRBJ2-7; D not resolved. V was cut by 10 bases and J by 5 bases, with 12 bases left in between. The germline gives CDR1 MDHEN, CDR2 SYDVKM. This CDR3 is 11 amino acids long. The CDR3 is CATGWRDEQYF. The CDR3 nucleotides are TGTGCCACCGGTTGGCGCGACGAGCAGTACTTC.

The rearrangement uses TRBV7-2 and TRBJ2-3; no reliable D call. V lost 6 bases and J lost 4, with 8 bases in between. The germline V gene has CDR1 SGHTA and CDR2 FQGNSA. This CDR3 is built from 12 residues. The CDR3 sequence: CASRNTADTQYF. The CDR3 nucleotides read TGTGCCAGCAGGAACACCGCAGATACGCAGTATTTT.

V is TRBV28 and J is TRBJ1-1, with 10 bases matching TRBD1. CDR3 size: 16 residues. CDR1 is MDHEN and CDR2 is SYDVKM in the germline V gene. V trimming: 5 bases; J trimming: 0 bases; junction bases outside the gene matches: 6. The CDR3 reads CASSLRTGGMNTEAFF. CDR3 nucleotides: TGTGCCAGCAGTCTGAGGACAGGGGGTATGAACACTGAAGCTTTCTTT.

This clone was recorded only once. The V gene is TRBV12-5, the J gene TRBJ2-1; the D gene could be TRBD1 or TRBD2 (5 bases each). From germline, CDR1 is LGHNT and CDR2 FRNRAP. V dropped 4 bases and J dropped 0 bases, with 7 bases sitting between them. The CDR3 covers 14 residues. The CDR3 DNA is TGTGCTAGTGGTTCAGGGAGCTCCTACAATGAGCAGTTCTTC. Its translation: CASGSGSSYNEQFF.

CDR3: CASSLSGRPLEQYF. The CDR3 DNA sequence: TGTGCCAGCAGCCTAAGCGGGAGGCCCCTGGAGCAGTACTTC. The rearrangement uses TRBV5-4 and TRBJ2-7; 9 bases agree with TRBD2. Per the germline V gene, CDR1 is SGHNT and CDR2 is YYREEE (reference sequence). The trim removed 4 bases at V and 7 bases at J, leaving 9 bases unmatched. This CDR3 has 14 amino acids.

This clone occurred once. The genes are TRBV18 and TRBJ2-7; D is uncertain. Trimming left V 2 bases short and J 0 bases short, with 5 bases between. Looked up from germline, CDR1 is KGHSH and CDR2 is LQKENI. This CDR3 spans 13 amino acids. CDR3 in amino acids: CASSPLISYEQYF. In DNA form, the CDR3 reads TGTGCCAGCTCACCATTGATCTCCTACGAGCAGTACTTC. The full variable domain, with the rest looked up from reference TRBV18 and TRBJ2-7, is NAGVMQNPRHLVRRRGQEARLRCSPMKGHSHVYWYRQLPEEGLKFMVYLQKENIIDESGMPKERFSAEFPKEGPSILRIQQVVRGDSAAYFCASSPLISYEQYFGPGTRLTVT.

Remarks on this clone: Distinct nucleotide sequences in the sample also encode this CDR3. The V and J genes are TRBV4-1 and TRBJ2-7; TRBD2 agrees at 8 bases. The trim removed 3 bases at V and 0 bases at J, leaving 7 bases unmatched. The germline gives CDR1 MGHRA, CDR2 YSYEKL. CDR3 size: 16 residues. The CDR3: CASSHGTGTSSYEQYF. CDR3 sequence (DNA): TGCGCCAGCAGCCATGGTACCGGGACTAGCTCCTACGAGCAGTACTTC.

V gene TRBV19 combines with J gene TRBJ2-3, with 9 bases identical to TRBD2. Germline values: CDR1 LNHDA, CDR2 SQIVND (reference sequence). Germline trimming cut 6 bases from V and 4 bases from J; bases unmatched to any gene: 8. CDR3 size: 15 residues. CDR3 loop: CASRDSGGFSDTQYF. The CDR3 DNA is TGTGCCAGTAGGGATAGCGGGGGCTTCTCAGATACGCAGTATTTT.